What follows is one T cell receptor beta chain and its context. Antigen unknown. Unique molecular identifiers were present on the cDNA, which also gained a universal primer site by template switching. TCRdb independently ran MiXCR on the 5' RACE reads; one entry per CDR3 protein. The sample lists around 1.7 million distinct CDR3 sequences; under 35% were seen once. This sample was included in a study of identical twins. The study's findings and limits: Models came in too low on out-of-frame TCR alpha sharing in monozygotic twins.

The CDR3 has 13 residues. Losses at the gene ends were 5 bases for V and 6 bases for J; bases not matched to a gene: 4. The germline V gene has CDR1 SEHNR and CDR2 FQNEAQ (reference sequence). This receptor was identified in a newborn girl in good health. The chain employs TRBV7-9 and TRBJ1-2, with TRBD1 matching 9 bases. Sequencing was carried out using cord blood. CDR3 DNA: TGTGCCAGCAGCAGACAGGGGGTTCATGGCTACACCTTC. Translating gives CASSRQGVHGYTF.